This T cell receptor beta chain was retrieved from a study of graft-versus-host responses after intestinal transplantation. Study outcomes and limitations: With peak circulating GvH clone levels came an association with early post-transplant HvG declines.

The CDR3 consists of 15 residues. CDR1 and CDR2 (germline): SGDLS, YYNGEE. Trimming removed 0 bases from V and 6 bases from J; junction bases left unmatched: 2. The table came from immunoSEQ multiplex PCR; TCRdb's copy has only in-frame clones and leaves some out. In the table there are tens of thousands of clones, 80% to 95% of which are singletons. In this sample, this clone turned up a few times. Its antigen is still unknown. The starting material was unstimulated CD4+ T cells sorted from spleen or lymph node cells, obtained before transplant. The clonotype comes from a human donor who was the organ donor for an intestinal transplant. The chain couples TRBV9 to TRBJ2-4; 11 nucleotides match TRBD1. CDR3 in amino acids: CASSVGGTGGNIQYF. For the CDR3, the DNA is TGTGCCAGCAGCGTAGGCGGGACAGGGGGAAACATTCAGTACTTC.